The 26 T cell receptor beta chains below all came from one sample that was sequenced in a study of T cell responses to AZD1222 COVID-19 vaccine. Assay used: immunoSEQ multiplex PCR; TCRdb lists only in-frame clones, some missing. This sample has about 120,000 clones, with approximately 90% found just once. The sample consisted of peripheral blood, taken 28 days after the second AZD1222 dose. The receptors here all came from an adult who received the AZD1222 COVID-19 vaccine.

The chain couples TRBV2 to TRBJ1-1, with D unresolved. The CDR3 consists of 13 residues. V lost 7 bases, J lost 1 base, and 10 bases lay in between. Germline V gives CDR1 SNHLY, CDR2 FYNNEI. CDR3 in amino acids: CASNTVENTEAFF. The CDR3 DNA is TGTGCCAGCAATACGGTGGAGAACACTGAAGCTTTCTTT.

V is TRBV6-5 and J is TRBJ1-1; 8 nucleotides agree with TRBD1. Per germline, CDR1 MNHEY and CDR2 SVGAGI. The V segment lost 7 bases and the J segment 2 bases; nucleotides outside the gene matches: 6. This CDR3 has 14 amino acids. In DNA form, the CDR3 reads TGTGCCAGCATGAGGGGACAGGCAAACACTGAAGCTTTCTTT. It yields the protein CASMRGQANTEAFF.

The gene calls are TRBV19 and TRBJ1-2; D possibly corresponds to TRBD1 (5 bases). CDR3 length: 14 residues. V gave up 5 bases and J gave up 5 bases, with 15 bases separating them. The germline V gene has CDR1 LNHDA and CDR2 SQIVND (reference sequence). CDR3: CASSVTGTEYGYTF. The CDR3 coding sequence is TGTGCCAGTAGTGTCACCGGGACGGAGTATGGCTACACCTTC.

The rearrangement joins TRBV10-3 to TRBJ2-5; a weak D match, TRBD2 (6 bases). The CDR3 has 15 amino acids. Per the germline V gene, CDR1 is ENHRY and CDR2 is SYGVKD. V lost 2 bases, J lost 1 base, and 11 bases lay in between. In DNA form, the CDR3 reads TGTGCCATCAGTGAGGGGGGAGGCATCCAAGAGACCCAGTACTTC. Translated: CAISEGGGIQETQYF.

The rearrangement joins TRBV19 to TRBJ2-5; TRBD1 matches at 7 bases. CDR3 length: 13 amino acids. The trim removed 10 bases at V and 0 bases at J, leaving 5 bases unmatched. Per the germline V gene, CDR1 is LNHDA and CDR2 is SQIVND (reference sequence). The CDR3 loop is CATAQGNQETQYF. The CDR3 DNA follows: TGTGCCACAGCACAGGGGAACCAAGAGACCCAGTACTTC.

In DNA, the CDR3 is TGTGCCAGCAGCTTGCGGGGGGCCTACGAGCAGTACTTC. This translates into CASSLRGAYEQYF. The chain combines TRBV5-6 with TRBJ2-7; 7 bases match TRBD2. CDR3 length: 13 residues. Trimming took 1 base from V and 2 from J; bases not matched to a gene: 0. Per germline, CDR1 SGHDT and CDR2 YYEEEE.

The J gene is TRBJ1-3, the V gene TRBV18, with unresolved D. The CDR3 covers 13 residues. Trimming stripped 3 bases from V and 6 bases from J, with 9 bases between. Looked up from germline, CDR1 is KGHSH and CDR2 is LQKENI. For the CDR3, the DNA is TGTGCCAGCTCACCCGGACGGGAAAACACCATATATTTT. Translation: CASSPGRENTIYF.

V is TRBV7-9 and J is TRBJ1-1, with D possibly TRBD1 on 5 matching bases. The germline V gene encodes CDR1 SEHNR and CDR2 FQNEAQ (reference sequence). This CDR3 spans 12 amino acids. V was shortened by 0 bases and J by 10 bases, with 9 bases between the two germline ends. The CDR3 nucleotides read TGTGCCAGCAGCTTAGCAGGGAGGGGAGCTTTCTTT. It codes for CASSLAGRGAFF.

The chain joins TRBV5-4 to TRBJ2-5, with TRBD2 identical over 12 bases. The CDR3 runs to 16 residues. Germline trimming cut 0 bases from V and 4 bases from J; bases unmatched to any gene: 4. From germline, CDR1 is SGHNT and CDR2 YYREEE (reference sequence). The CDR3: CASSLVLAGGSETQYF. The CDR3, as DNA: TGTGCCAGCAGCTTGGTCCTAGCGGGGGGGTCAGAGACCCAGTACTTC.

V is TRBV2 and J is TRBJ1-6, with D maybe TRBD1 (5 bases). In germline, CDR1 is SNHLY, CDR2 FYNNEI. The V and J ends lost 6 bases and 11 bases respectively, with 14 bases between them. This CDR3 contains 13 residues. DNA of the CDR3: TGTGCCAGCAGGGGGGGACTTCTAACACCCCTCCACTTT. The encoded protein is CASRGGLLTPLHF.

The chain couples TRBV11-3 to TRBJ1-1; TRBD1 might be the D (6 bases). Trimming removed 2 bases from V and 3 bases from J, with 28 bases in between. Germline V lookup: CDR1 SGHNT, CDR2 YENEEA. This CDR3 region has 20 residues. The CDR3 sequence: CASSLFSVGRGPYIDTEAFF. The DNA for the CDR3 is TGTGCCAGCAGCTTATTCTCCGTTGGCAGGGGTCCCTACATTGACACTGAAGCTTTCTTT.

The chain couples TRBV5-1 to TRBJ1-1, with D possibly TRBD1 on 6 matching bases. CDR1 is SGHRS and CDR2 is YFSETQ in the germline V gene. With 4 bases removed from V and 5 bases from J, the gap between germline ends came to 15 bases. The CDR3 extends over 14 amino acids. The CDR3 is CASSPLGAGTEAFF. In DNA, the CDR3 is TGCGCCAGCAGCCCCTTGGGGGCCGGAACTGAAGCTTTCTTT.

This clone is a singleton in its sample. The J gene is TRBJ1-2, the V gene TRBV27; D may be TRBD1 (6 bases). Trimming took off 3 bases at V and 6 bases at J, with 17 bases between the two ends. The length of the CDR3 is 15 residues. CDR1 and CDR2 (germline): MNHEY, SMNVEV (reference sequence). In nucleotides, the CDR3 is TGTGCCAGCAGTTTTGCTCCAGGGGCATGGGATGGCTACACCTTC. Translating gives CASSFAPGAWDGYTF.

The rearrangement links TRBV2 to TRBJ2-7; D not certain. V lost 7 bases, J lost 6 bases, and 19 bases lay in between. The CDR3 length is 14 residues. The germline V gene has CDR1 SNHLY and CDR2 FYNNEI. Here the CDR3 reads CASNRAPEWGEQYF. The CDR3 bases are TGTGCCAGCAACAGAGCTCCGGAATGGGGCGAGCAGTACTTC.

V is TRBV5-4 and J is TRBJ2-7, with 9 bases matching TRBD2. Trimming at V came to 4 bases and at J to 5 bases, leaving 10 bases not matched to a gene. CDR3 length: 15 amino acids. CDR1 SGHNT and CDR2 YYREEE come from the germline V gene (reference sequence). The CDR3 nucleotides read TGTGCCAGCAGCACGGGGGGCGGGAGGGCCGACGAGCAGTACTTC. Its protein is CASSTGGGRADEQYF.

The rearrangement uses TRBV6-5 and TRBJ2-3; D may be TRBD1 (6 bases). V dropped 5 bases and J dropped 8 bases, with 14 bases sitting between them. The CDR3 loop spans 13 amino acids. Germline values: CDR1 MNHEY, CDR2 SVGAGI. The CDR3 DNA follows: TGTGCCAGCAGTACAACGGACAGCCGTACGCAGTATTTT. Its protein product is CASSTTDSRTQYF.

V gene TRBV7-2 combines with J gene TRBJ2-1; D gene unclear. In germline, CDR1 is SGHTA, CDR2 FQGNSA. V was shortened by 3 bases and J by 9 bases, with 12 bases between the two germline ends. CDR3 length: 13 amino acids. For the CDR3, the DNA is TGTGCCAGCAGCTTCCCTCCGGTTACTGAGCAGTTCTTC. It is translated as CASSFPPVTEQFF.

V usage is TRBV7-2 and J usage is TRBJ2-3; 10 bases line up with TRBD2. The germline gives CDR1 SGHTA, CDR2 FQGNSA. CDR3 length: 17 residues. V lost 1 base to trimming and J lost 1 base; unmatched junction nucleotides: 5. The CDR3 reads CASSLGAGTSGTDTQYF. DNA of the CDR3: TGTGCCAGCAGCTTAGGCGCCGGGACTAGCGGCACAGATACGCAGTATTTT.

This clone was detected once. This chain uses TRBV24-1 with TRBJ1-2, with 9 nucleotides matching TRBD1. This CDR3 region has 15 residues. CDR1 and CDR2 from the germline V gene are KGHDR and SFDVKD. V lost 7 bases to trimming and J lost 2 bases; unmatched junction nucleotides: 7. The CDR3 region is CATSDPGQGNYGYTF. CDR3 sequence (DNA): TGTGCCACCAGCGATCCGGGACAGGGAAACTATGGCTACACCTTC.

V gene TRBV27 combines with J gene TRBJ2-7; D gene ambiguous. Germline V gene sequence: CDR1 MNHEY, CDR2 SMNVEV (reference sequence). The CDR3 runs to 15 residues. V shed 2 bases and J shed 1 base, with 12 bases lying between them. The CDR3 sequence: CASSLVADVSYEQYF. The CDR3 DNA reads TGTGCCAGCAGTTTAGTGGCAGACGTTTCCTACGAGCAGTACTTC.

This chain joins TRBV19 and TRBJ2-2, with D perhaps TRBD2 (6 bases). The CDR3 has 17 amino acids. The germline V gene has CDR1 LNHDA and CDR2 SQIVND (reference sequence). V lost 7 bases and J lost 7, with 25 bases in between. DNA for the CDR3: TGTGCCAGTACCCCAAGGCCCGGGGGTGGGGGTTTCGGGGAGCTGTTTTTT. Protein product: CASTPRPGGGGFGELFF. Together with reference TRBV19 and TRBJ2-2, the CDR3 gives the full variable domain: DGGITQSPKYLFRKEGQNVTLSCEQNLNHDAMYWYRQDPGQGLRLIYYSQIVNDFQKGDIAEGYSVSREKKESFPLTVTSAQKNPTAFYLCASTPRPGGGGFGELFFGEGSRLTVL.

V and J are TRBV19 and TRBJ1-1; 7 nucleotides align to TRBD1. Germline V gives CDR1 LNHDA, CDR2 SQIVND (reference sequence). The CDR3 contains 13 residues. V lost 9 bases and J lost 1; bases outside the gene matches: 5. CDR3 protein: CASADRRNTEAFF. CDR3 sequence (DNA): TGTGCCAGCGCGGACAGGAGGAACACTGAAGCTTTCTTT. The variable domain in full, completed from reference TRBV19 and TRBJ1-1, reads DGGITQSPKYLFRKEGQNVTLSCEQNLNHDAMYWYRQDPGQGLRLIYYSQIVNDFQKGDIAEGYSVSREKKESFPLTVTSAQKNPTAFYLCASADRRNTEAFFGQGTRLTVV.

This sequence joins TRBV30 and TRBJ1-2, with D perhaps matching TRBD1 (6 bases). This CDR3 contains 12 residues. Looked up from germline, CDR1 is GTSNPN and CDR2 is SVGIG (reference sequence). Trimming stripped 2 bases from V and 6 bases from J, with 10 bases between. The CDR3 reads CAWSLGGHGYTF. In nucleotides, the CDR3 is TGTGCCTGGAGTTTAGGGGGTCATGGCTACACCTTC.

The CDR3 sequence is CASSPGSSGNTIYF. The CDR3 DNA reads as TGTGCCAGCTCACCGGGAAGCTCTGGAAACACCATATATTTT. The chain is built from TRBV18 and TRBJ1-3, with D uncertain. The CDR3 covers 14 residues. Trimming cost V 3 bases and J 0 bases, with 6 bases left between them. CDR1 and CDR2 from the germline V gene are KGHSH and LQKENI.

The V and J genes are TRBV6-5 and TRBJ1-2; 7 bases match TRBD1. Trimming took 8 bases from V and 8 from J; bases not matched to a gene: 17. Germline-derived CDR1 and CDR2 are MNHEY and SVGAGI. The CDR3 has 15 amino acids. In nucleotides, the CDR3 is TGTGCCAGCGACCCGAGACAGGGATTGTCTGGGGGCTACACCTTC. It encodes CASDPRQGLSGGYTF.

This chain's CDR3 is CASSESWGHTEAFF. DNA for the CDR3: TGTGCCAGCAGTGAAAGCTGGGGACACACTGAAGCTTTCTTT. The chain couples TRBV2 to TRBJ1-1, with D possibly being TRBD1 (5 bases). Germline CDR1 reads SNHLY; CDR2 reads FYNNEI. The CDR3 length is 14 residues. Deletions cut 2 bases from V and 3 bases from J, with 10 bases between. Supplemented by reference TRBV2 and TRBJ1-1, the full variable domain reads EPEVTQTPSHQVTQMGQEVILRCVPISNHLYFYWYRQILGQKVEFLVSFYNNEISEKSEIFDDQFSVERPDGSNFTLKIRSTKLEDSAMYFCASSESWGHTEAFFGQGTRLTVV.